The next 9 T cell receptor beta chains were all read from a single sample in a study of blood T cell repertoires in COVID-19. Using immunoSEQ multiplex PCR, the repertoire was profiled, and TCRdb retains in-frame clones only, with some absent. In the table there are a few hundred thousand clones, about 91% of which are singletons. The sequenced sample was PBMCs or T cells enriched from blood (not recorded which). These receptor sequences come from a human donor in a cohort exposed to, infected with or recovered from COVID-19 (not recorded which). The donor label of this sample is uncertain.

This chain connects TRBV5-6 to TRBJ1-5, with D possibly being TRBD1 (5 bases). From germline, CDR1 is SGHDT and CDR2 YYEEEE. The CDR3 consists of 17 residues. The V end was cut by 1 base, the J end by 0 bases, with 14 bases between. CDR3 region: CASSLTQGGYSNQPQHF. The DNA of the CDR3 is TGTGCCAGCAGCTTGACCCAGGGAGGCTATAGCAATCAGCCCCAGCATTTT. The variable domain in full, with the rest retrieved from reference TRBV5-6 and TRBJ1-5, is DAGVTQSPTHLIKTRGQQVTLRCSPKSGHDTVSWYQQALGQGPQFIFQYYEEEERQRGNFPDRFSGHQFPNYSSELNVNALLLGDSALYLCASSLTQGGYSNQPQHFGDGTRLSIL.

This sequence joins TRBV14 and TRBJ2-7, with D perhaps matching TRBD2 (5 bases). Looked up from germline, CDR1 is SGHDN and CDR2 is FVKESK. With 6 bases removed from V and 5 bases from J, the gap between germline ends came to 8 bases. The CDR3 extends over 11 amino acids. The CDR3 DNA is TGTGCCAGCAGTGGACTCGACGAGCAGTACTTC. Its translation: CASSGLDEQYF.

This clone was detected a few times. The chain recombines TRBV2 with TRBJ1-2, with 7 bases lining up with TRBD1. Trimming removed 5 bases from V and 6 bases from J; junction bases left unmatched: 6. Germline V gene data show CDR1 as SNHLY and CDR2 as FYNNEI. The length of the CDR3 is 13 residues. CDR3 region: CASSYTGVNGYTF. The CDR3 bases are TGTGCCAGCAGTTATACAGGGGTGAATGGCTACACCTTC.

The chain joins TRBV3-1 (or the pseudogene TRBV3-2) to TRBJ2-7, with 8 bases aligning to TRBD1. J was trimmed by 4 bases and V by 2 bases; bases with no gene match: 7. This CDR3 comprises 15 residues. Germline values: CDR1 LGHDT, CDR2 YNNKEL (reference sequence). The CDR3 nucleotides read TGTGCCAGCAGCCAAAAGGGACAGGAATTATACGAGCAGTACTTC. Translation gives CASSQKGQELYEQYF.

The chain combines TRBV6-5 with TRBJ2-1, with unresolved D. This CDR3 is built from 11 residues. Trimming took off 6 bases at V and 12 bases at J, with 12 bases between the two ends. The germline CDR1 and CDR2 sequences are MNHEY and SVGAGI. The CDR3 DNA follows: TGTGCCAGCAGCCCGACTGGCACGCAGTTCTTC. It translates to CASSPTGTQFF.

The chain carries TRBV7-6 and TRBJ2-1, with TRBD2 matching over 12 bases. The CDR3 extends over 16 amino acids. Germline trimming cut 5 bases from V and 3 bases from J; bases unmatched to any gene: 5. CDR1 is SGHVS and CDR2 is FNYEAQ in the germline V gene. The CDR3 coding sequence is TGTGCCAGCAGCGTACTAGCGGGGGGTAGCTACAATGAGCAGTTCTTC. As protein: CASSVLAGGSYNEQFF.

The J gene is TRBJ2-7, the V gene TRBV7-2; 8 bases line up with TRBD1. The V segment lost 2 bases and the J segment 3 bases; nucleotides outside the gene matches: 6. This CDR3 has 15 residues. Germline V gives CDR1 SGHTA, CDR2 FQGNSA. This CDR3 is CASSLRTGFDYEQYF. The DNA of the CDR3 is TGTGCCAGCAGCTTAAGGACAGGGTTCGACTACGAGCAGTACTTC.

The V gene is TRBV29-1, the J gene TRBJ2-5; D might be TRBD1 (6 bases). Germline V lookup: CDR1 SQVTM, CDR2 ANQGSEA. V lost 3 bases and J 1 base, leaving 12 bases between the germline ends. This CDR3 comprises 14 residues. CDR3 sequence reads: CSVEPGTIQETQYF. As DNA, the CDR3 is TGCAGCGTTGAGCCCGGGACAATCCAAGAGACCCAGTACTTC.

V gene TRBV4-1 combines with J gene TRBJ1-2; 7 nucleotides align to TRBD1. The germline gives CDR1 MGHRA, CDR2 YSYEKL. V shed 2 bases, J shed 0 bases, and the junction held 6 bases outside the gene matches. The CDR3 loop spans 16 amino acids. The CDR3 nucleotides are TGCGCCAGCAGCCAAAATACCGGGACAGCTAACTATGGCTACACCTTC. Translating it yields CASSQNTGTANYGYTF.